Reported below is one T cell receptor beta chain. These data are taken from a study of T cell responses to AZD1222 COVID-19 vaccine. Some clones are missing from TCRdb's copy, which holds only in-frame ones; the method was immunoSEQ multiplex PCR. The table includes roughly 89,000 clones, around 89% detected once. The length of the CDR3 is 16 residues. Per the germline V gene, CDR1 is LGHDT and CDR2 is YNNKEL (reference sequence). Trimming pared 0 bases from V and 6 bases from J, leaving 15 bases between. Sequences were derived from peripheral blood, sampled on day 0 of MenACWY control vaccination. This sequence was found in an adult in good health. The chain joins TRBV3-1 (or the pseudogene TRBV3-2) to TRBJ1-5; the D gene is possibly TRBD1 (6 bases). CDR3 protein: CASSQELPGAPQPQHF. For the CDR3, the DNA is TGTGCCAGCAGCCAAGAGTTACCGGGGGCGCCTCAGCCCCAGCATTTT.